These T cell receptor beta chains were read from a single sample in a study of blood T cells in healthy people across ages. TCRdb re-called the 5' RACE reads through MiXCR, storing one row per CDR3 protein. The table includes some 920,000 distinct CDR3 sequences, just over 50% detected once. What was sequenced was blood. The receptors come from a woman aged 55 to 70 in good health. The CDR3 runs from the conserved cysteine through the conserved F or W. A D gene is named only where the DNA matches it firmly. Some rows mark clone size as missing; the rest say once, few, many or name a class of expanded clone.

TRBV4-2,TRBD2,TRBJ2-7,16,-,TGTGCCAGCAGCCAAGAGACGGCGGGAGGGCCTTACGAGCAGTACTTC,CASSQETAGGPYEQYF
TRBV5-4,TRBD2,TRBJ2-1,15,-,TGTGCCAGCACCCTCTCCAAGCGGGACCTGGATGAGCAGTTCTTC,CASTLSKRDLDEQFF
TRBV4-2,-,TRBJ1-4,15,few,TGTGCCAGCAGCCAAGACTGGGCCAGTAATGAAAAACTGTTTTTT,CASSQDWASNEKLFF
TRBV6-2/TRBV6-3,-,TRBJ2-6,14,many,TGTGCCAGCAGTTACGGACCTGGGGCCAACGTCCTGACTTTC,CASSYGPGANVLTF
TRBV7-9,-,TRBJ2-1,15,-,TGTGCCAGCAGCTTAGGGGTGGGACTGGGCAATGAGCAGTTCTTC,CASSLGVGLGNEQFF
TRBV7-9,TRBD1,TRBJ2-1,15,few,TGTGCCAGCAGACGACAGGGGGACACATTCGATGAGCAGTTCTTC,CASRRQGDTFDEQFF
TRBV13,-,TRBJ2-3,17,-,TGTGCCAGCAGCTTATATAGTAGCAGGGCGAGTGGAGATACGCAGTATTTT,CASSLYSSRASGDTQYF
TRBV20-1,-,TRBJ2-4,16,-,TGCAGTGCTAGAGAGATTGGGTTTATCGTTAAAAACATTCAGTACTTC,CSAREIGFIVKNIQYF
TRBV5-1,-,TRBJ2-5,14,-,TGCGCCAGCAGCTTGGACAGCCGGAGTGGGACCCAGTACTTC,CASSLDSRSGTQYF
TRBV12-3/TRBV12-4,-,TRBJ2-7,14,-,TGTGCCAGTACGGCAGGGACACTCAACTACGAGCAGTACTTC,CASTAGTLNYEQYF
TRBV4-1,-,TRBJ2-6,16,once,TGCGCCAGCAGCCAAGTCCGGGATACTGGGGCCAACGTCCTGACTTTC,CASSQVRDTGANVLTF
TRBV3-1,-,TRBJ2-2,12,-,TGTGCCAGCAGCCAAGAGACTGGGGAGCTGTTTTTT,CASSQETGELFF
TRBV7-3,-,TRBJ2-1,13,-,TGTGCCAGCAGCATAACTGAAGGAGGCGAGCAGTTCTTC,CASSITEGGEQFF
TRBV4-2,TRBD1,TRBJ2-5,14,few,TGTGCCAGCAGCAGGACAGGGGGAATGGATGAGCAGTACTTC,CASSRTGGMDEQYF
TRBV4-2,-,TRBJ1-2,15,few,TGTGCCAGCAGCCAACAAAAGGGACACCTCTATGGCTACACCTTC,CASSQQKGHLYGYTF
TRBV27,TRBD2,TRBJ2-7,16,-,TGTGCCAGCAGTTTAGCCTTTCTAGCGGATGGGTACGAGCAGTACTTC,CASSLAFLADGYEQYF
TRBV20-1,-,TRBJ2-5,15,once,TGCAGTGCTAGACCAGGGGGGGGCGAAGGCAATGAGCAGTACTTC,CSARPGGGEGNEQYF
TRBV5-1,TRBD2,TRBJ2-1,14,-,TGCGCCAGCAGCTCGACTAGCGGGAGACATGAGCAGTTCTTC,CASSSTSGRHEQFF
TRBV3-1,-,TRBJ1-1,13,-,TGTGCCAGCAGCCGTTCCTTAAACACTGAAGCTTTCTTT,CASSRSLNTEAFF
TRBV6-5,-,TRBJ2-5,14,once,TGTGCCAGCAGCAATACCTGGTACCAAGAGGCCCAGTACTTC,CASSNTWYQEAQYF
TRBV7-9,-,TRBJ1-4,16,-,TGTGCCAGCAGCTTAGGAGAAGGACAGTCCTATGAAAAACTGTTTTTT,CASSLGEGQSYEKLFF
TRBV2,TRBD2,TRBJ2-3,15,many,TGTGCCAGCAGTCTCCAGGGACTAGCGGGAGATACGCAGTATTTT,CASSLQGLAGDTQYF
TRBV3-1,-,TRBJ1-5,14,-,TGTGCCAGCAGCCATGGGGGTTCGGCGCAGCCCCAGCATTTT,CASSHGGSAQPQHF
TRBV7-3,TRBD1,TRBJ2-1,14,-,TGTGCCAGCAGCCAGGGACAGGGACACAATGAGCAGTTCTTC,CASSQGQGHNEQFF
TRBV12-3/TRBV12-4,-,TRBJ2-3,15,-,TGTGCCAGCAGTTTTGGGTTCTCAGGGACAGATACGCAGTATTTT,CASSFGFSGTDTQYF
TRBV5-6,TRBD1,TRBJ2-1,12,-,TGTGCCAGCAGCTTTGAGGGGACAGGGGAGTTCTTC,CASSFEGTGEFF
TRBV11-2,-,TRBJ1-1,14,few,TGTGCCAGCAGCTTAGAGCGGCAGGGCCCAAGAGCTTTCTTT,CASSLERQGPRAFF
TRBV10-3,TRBD2,TRBJ2-3,18,-,TGTGCCATCAGTGAGTACAGACTAGCGGGAGGAGGGGAAGATACGCAGTATTTT,CAISEYRLAGGGEDTQYF
TRBV7-9,TRBD2,TRBJ2-7,15,-,TGTGCCAGCGGAGGTTCCGAGCGGGAGGCTGGCGAGCAGTACTTC,CASGGSEREAGEQYF
TRBV2,TRBD1,TRBJ1-2,16,-,TGTGCCACCAGTTGGGACAGGGAGACCGCCGGGGATGGCTACACCTTC,CATSWDRETAGDGYTF
TRBV28,-,TRBJ1-2,13,once,TGTGCCAGCAGTTTAGGGTGGACGGCGGGCTACACCTTC,CASSLGWTAGYTF
TRBV3-1,TRBD2,TRBJ2-5,19,-,TGTGCCAGCAGCCAAGCCTTACCAGGACTAGCGGGAGGGGGAGAGACCCAGTACTTC,CASSQALPGLAGGGETQYF
TRBV7-6,-,TRBJ2-1,15,-,TGTGCCAGCAGCTTGACTACTTCGTGGGGGGATGAGCAGTTCTTC,CASSLTTSWGDEQFF
TRBV7-9,TRBD2,TRBJ2-1,14,-,TGTGCCAGCAGACTAGCGGGAGAAGGCAATGAGCAGTTCTTC,CASRLAGEGNEQFF
TRBV10-1,-,TRBJ2-3,13,few,TGCGCCAGCAGCATCGGGAGAACAGATACGCAGTATTTT,CASSIGRTDTQYF
TRBV5-1,TRBD2,TRBJ2-3,16,many,TGCGCCAGCAGCCGGACCGGGACTAGCGGCACAGATACGCAGTATTTT,CASSRTGTSGTDTQYF
TRBV20-1,-,TRBJ2-7,15,-,TGCAGTGCTAGAGTTGGGGACTTCTTACTCTACGAGCAGTACTTC,CSARVGDFLLYEQYF
TRBV20-1,TRBD1,TRBJ1-1,13,-,TGCAGTGCTAGTGGACAGGAGCACACTGAAGCTTTCTTT,CSASGQEHTEAFF
TRBV20-1,TRBD2,TRBJ2-1,13,-,TGCAGTGCCACGGGACTAGCAGGCAATGAGCAGTTCTTC,CSATGLAGNEQFF